This is a list of T cell receptor beta chains from one sample in a study of T cells after yellow fever vaccination. TCRdb reprocessed the 5' RACE reads with MiXCR, giving one entry per CDR3 protein. This sample carries over 250,000 distinct CDR3 sequences, roughly 3.9% of them seen once, and the ten largest clones take approximately 25%. The specimen comprised PBMCs, sampled 5 days after the yellow fever booster vaccination. These receptors came from a man in his late teens or twenties who received the YFV17D yellow fever vaccine. The CDR3 runs from the conserved cysteine through the conserved F or W. The D gene is left open where the match is weak. Size tells how often a clone was seen (once, few, many) or the class of an expanded clone, and some rows leave it out.

d_call	v_call	clone_size	j_call	cdr3_aa	cdr3_nt
-	TRBV7-6	-	TRBJ1-5	CASSPGLGAGYSNQPQHF	TGTGCCAGCAGCCCCGGGCTGGGGGCAGGGTATAGCAATCAGCCCCAGCATTTT
-	TRBV20-1	few	TRBJ1-4	CSARDPRGQGEKLFF	TGCAGTGCTAGAGATCCCCGAGGGCAGGGGGAAAAACTGTTTTTT
-	TRBV21-1	few	TRBJ1-2	CASIDRGPFYGYTF	TGTGCCAGCATTGACAGGGGGCCATTCTATGGCTACACCTTC
TRBD2	TRBV6-2/TRBV6-3	many	TRBJ2-1	CAIRASGGHYNEQFF	TGTGCCATACGGGCTAGCGGGGGGCACTACAATGAGCAGTTCTTC
TRBD2	TRBV4-1	few	TRBJ2-3	CASSGPRAGGLHTDTQYF	TGCGCCAGCAGCGGCCCCCGGGCGGGGGGACTTCACACAGATACGCAGTATTTT
-	TRBV7-3	many	TRBJ2-5	CASSLGGLQETQYF	TGTGCCAGCAGCTTAGGAGGATTACAAGAGACCCAGTACTTC
-	TRBV12-3/TRBV12-4	few	TRBJ2-1	CASSPPDPVFDEQFF	TGTGCCAGCAGCCCACCGGACCCCGTGTTTGATGAGCAGTTCTTC
TRBD2	TRBV18	many	TRBJ2-1	CASSPPSGGTLYNEQFF	TGTGCCAGCTCACCACCTAGCGGGGGGACGCTATACAATGAGCAGTTCTTC
-	TRBV20-1	-	TRBJ2-3	CSARLRADTQYF	TGCAGTGCTAGACTTCGGGCAGATACGCAGTATTTT
TRBD2	TRBV5-1	many	TRBJ2-1	CASSFSGDQTYNEQFF	TGCGCCAGCAGCTTTAGCGGGGACCAGACCTACAATGAGCAGTTCTTC
TRBD2	TRBV5-1	few	TRBJ2-1	CASSISGGAGNEQFF	TGCGCCAGCAGCATTAGCGGGGGGGCCGGCAATGAGCAGTTCTTC
-	TRBV10-2	-	TRBJ2-1	CASSEANHEQFF	TGCGCCAGCAGTGAGGCCAACCATGAGCAGTTCTTC
-	TRBV4-3	-	TRBJ1-6	CASSQNPSGANSPLHF	TGCGCCAGCAGCCAGAATCCTAGCGGGGCTAATTCACCCCTCCACTTT
-	TRBV18	-	TRBJ2-3	CASSPGETSNTDTQYF	TGTGCCAGCTCACCTGGGGAAACGAGTAACACAGATACGCAGTATTTT
TRBD2	TRBV4-3	many	TRBJ2-7	CASSQAAAGTTSYEQYF	TGCGCCAGCAGCCAAGCCGCCGCCGGGACTACTTCCTACGAGCAGTACTTC
TRBD1	TRBV5-1	-	TRBJ2-3	CASSPGTAKADTQYF	TGCGCCAGCAGCCCTGGGACAGCGAAGGCGGATACGCAGTATTTT
-	TRBV4-3	few	TRBJ2-2	CASSQVGQPTGELFF	TGCGCCAGCAGCCAAGTCGGACAACCCACCGGGGAGCTGTTTTTT